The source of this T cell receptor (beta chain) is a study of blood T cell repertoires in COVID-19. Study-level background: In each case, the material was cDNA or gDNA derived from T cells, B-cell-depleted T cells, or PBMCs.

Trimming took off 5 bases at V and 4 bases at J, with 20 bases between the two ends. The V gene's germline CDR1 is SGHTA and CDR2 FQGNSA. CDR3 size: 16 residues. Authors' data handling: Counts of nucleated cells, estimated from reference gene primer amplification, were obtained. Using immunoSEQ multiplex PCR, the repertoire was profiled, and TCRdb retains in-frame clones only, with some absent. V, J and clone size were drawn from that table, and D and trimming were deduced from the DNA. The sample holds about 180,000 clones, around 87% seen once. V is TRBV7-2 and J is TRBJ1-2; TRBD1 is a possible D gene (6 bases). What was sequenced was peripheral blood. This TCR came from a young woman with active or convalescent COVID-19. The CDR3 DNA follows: TGTGCCAGCAGCCTCCGAGCGGGGGGCGTTAGCTATGGCTACACCTTC. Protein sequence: CASSLRAGGVSYGYTF.